This T cell receptor beta chain is from a study of human T cells and chemical hapten exposure. Study-level points and caveats: Controls had significantly fewer large CDR3 similarity clusters than were formed by expanded TCRs.

The sample's time point: pre-sensitization, week 0. Specified treatment: therapeutic diphenylcyclopropenone sensitization with weekly scalp DPC. This clonotype came up many times. As yet, its antigen is unknown. One entry per CDR3 protein, called by TCRdb with MiXCR from the RACE reads. The table lists around 92,000 distinct CDR3 sequences, 10% to 12% of them singletons. The V segment lost 4 bases and the J segment 3 bases; nucleotides outside the gene matches: 7. Germline V lookup: CDR1 SGHRS, CDR2 YFSETQ. The CDR3 consists of 15 residues. The specimen comprised whole blood, sampled in connection with sensitization to the hapten diphenylcyclopropenone (DPC). The source is a woman in her sixties or seventies with alopecia areata. Some clones in this sample may be carry-over from other donors' samples. V is TRBV5-1 and J is TRBJ2-3, with 8 bases fitting TRBD1. The CDR3 is CASSPGTGVTDTQYF. Here the CDR3 DNA reads TGCGCCAGCAGCCCCGGGACAGGAGTGACAGATACGCAGTATTTT.